This T cell receptor (beta chain) was identified in a study of molecular identifiers for immune sequencing clone quantification. The use of previously described methods and listed TCR primers produced the bulk TCR libraries. In TCRdb, the PCR reads were re-called with MiXCR into one record per CDR3 protein. The sample lists about half a million distinct CDR3 sequences, 20% to 25% occurring once. Concerning this clonotype itself: A much larger clone sits a single nucleotide away, making a read error possible. Likely a read error: the CDR3 ends without its conserved phenylalanine or tryptophan.

Naive CD8 T cells were picked out by sorting for CD8+CD4-CCR7+CD45RA+. Germline V gene data show CDR1 as SNHLY and CDR2 as FYNNEI. The CDR3 is made up of 14 amino acids. J gave up 5 bases and V 4 bases, and 7 bases lay outside the gene matches. The sequence came from a human donor in good health. Some libraries in this study had Jurkat cell RNA spiked in. The chain uses TRBV2 and TRBJ1-2; TRBD1 matches 7 bases. Input material: naive CD8+ T cells from blood, with Jurkat cell RNA spiked in. The subset here: FACS-sorted CD8+CD4-CCR7+CD45RA+ naive T cells. In nucleotides, the CDR3 is TGTGCCAGCAGTGTGAGACAGGGATTTTATGGCTACACCTCC. Protein product: CASSVRQGFYGYTS.